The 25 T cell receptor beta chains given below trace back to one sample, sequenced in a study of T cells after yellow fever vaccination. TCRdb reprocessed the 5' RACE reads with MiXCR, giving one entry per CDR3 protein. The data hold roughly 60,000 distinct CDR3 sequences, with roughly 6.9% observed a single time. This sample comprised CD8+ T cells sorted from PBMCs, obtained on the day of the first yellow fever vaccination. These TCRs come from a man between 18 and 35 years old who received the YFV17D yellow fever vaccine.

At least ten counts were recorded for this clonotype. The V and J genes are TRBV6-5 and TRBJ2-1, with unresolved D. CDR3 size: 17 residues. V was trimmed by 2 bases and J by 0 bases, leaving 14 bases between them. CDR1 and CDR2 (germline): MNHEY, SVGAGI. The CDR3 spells CASSYSVGYDSYNEQFF. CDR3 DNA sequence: TGTGCCAGCAGTTACAGCGTGGGGTATGACTCCTACAATGAGCAGTTCTTC.

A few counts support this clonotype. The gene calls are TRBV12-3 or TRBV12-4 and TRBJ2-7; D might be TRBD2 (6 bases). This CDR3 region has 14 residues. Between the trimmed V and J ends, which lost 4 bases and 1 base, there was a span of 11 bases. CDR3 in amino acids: CASSSTGVSYEQYF. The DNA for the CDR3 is TGTGCCAGCAGTTCCACGGGGGTTTCCTACGAGCAGTACTTC.

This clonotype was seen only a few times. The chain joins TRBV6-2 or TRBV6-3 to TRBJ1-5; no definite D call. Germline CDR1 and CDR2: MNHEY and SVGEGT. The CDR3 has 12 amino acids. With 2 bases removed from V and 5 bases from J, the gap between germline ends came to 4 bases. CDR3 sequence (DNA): TGTGCCAGCAGTTACCGGCATCAGCCCCAGCATTTT. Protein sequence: CASSYRHQPQHF.

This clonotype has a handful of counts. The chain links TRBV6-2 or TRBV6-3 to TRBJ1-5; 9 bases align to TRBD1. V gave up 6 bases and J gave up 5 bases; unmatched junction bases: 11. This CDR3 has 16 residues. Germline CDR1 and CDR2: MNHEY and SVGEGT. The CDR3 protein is CASRPLGTGLYQPQHF. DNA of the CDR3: TGTGCCAGCAGACCACTCGGGACAGGGCTTTATCAGCCCCAGCATTTT.

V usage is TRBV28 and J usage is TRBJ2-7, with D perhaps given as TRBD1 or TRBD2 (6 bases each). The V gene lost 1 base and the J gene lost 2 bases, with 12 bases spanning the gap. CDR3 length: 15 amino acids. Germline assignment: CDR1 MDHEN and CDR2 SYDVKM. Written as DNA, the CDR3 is TGTGCCAGCAGTTTATCGCCCGGGGGCACCTACGAGCAGTACGTC. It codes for CASSLSPGGTYEQYV.

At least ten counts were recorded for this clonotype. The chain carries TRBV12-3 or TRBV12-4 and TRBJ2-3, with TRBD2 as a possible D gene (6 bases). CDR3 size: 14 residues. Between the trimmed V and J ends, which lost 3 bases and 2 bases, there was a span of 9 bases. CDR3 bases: TGTGCCAGCAGTTTGACTAGGTTCACAGATACGCAGTATTTT. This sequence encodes CASSLTRFTDTQYF.

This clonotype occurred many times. The CDR3 sequence: CSARLGGGTDTQYF. Here the CDR3 DNA reads TGCAGTGCTAGATTGGGGGGGGGCACAGATACGCAGTATTTT. This chain uses TRBV20-1 with TRBJ2-3; 7 bases line up with TRBD2. In germline, CDR1 is DFQATT, CDR2 SNEGSKA (reference sequence). The CDR3 is 14 residues long. V was pared by 2 bases and J by 1 base, with 3 bases of the junction left unmatched.

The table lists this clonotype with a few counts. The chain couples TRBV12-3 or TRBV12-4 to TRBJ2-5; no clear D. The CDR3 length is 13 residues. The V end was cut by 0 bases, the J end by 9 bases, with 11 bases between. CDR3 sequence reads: CASSLAPFGAQYF. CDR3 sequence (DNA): TGTGCCAGCAGTTTAGCTCCATTTGGGGCCCAGTACTTC.

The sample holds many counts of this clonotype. The CDR3 sequence is CASSRSGGWYEQYF. CDR3 DNA sequence: TGTGCCAGCAGTCGGTCCGGGGGATGGTACGAGCAGTACTTC. The chain joins TRBV7-2 to TRBJ2-7; the D gene is possibly TRBD2 (6 bases). The CDR3 totals 14 residues. The V gene's germline CDR1 is SGHTA and CDR2 FQGNSA. V lost 6 bases and J lost 4, with 16 bases in between. The variable domain in full, with the rest retrieved from reference TRBV7-2 and TRBJ2-7, is GAGVSQSPSNKVTEKGKDVELRCDPISGHTALYWYRQSLGQGLEFLIYFQGNSAPDKSGLPSDRFSAERTGGSVSTLTIQRTQQEDSAVYLCASSRSGGWYEQYFGPGTRLTVT.

The CDR3 protein is CASSLGILYNEQFF. CDR3 DNA: TGTGCCAGCAGCTTAGGCATACTCTACAATGAGCAGTTCTTC. The chain links TRBV7-9 to TRBJ2-1; D is uncertain. The CDR3 has 14 amino acids. The germline CDR1 and CDR2 sequences are SEHNR and FQNEAQ (reference sequence). Trimming left V 1 base short and J 3 bases short, with 7 bases between.

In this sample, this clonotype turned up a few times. The CDR3 sequence: CASSYGGQYEQYV. The CDR3 DNA reads as TGTGCCAGCAGTTACGGGGGGCAGTACGAGCAGTACGTC. The J gene is TRBJ2-7, the V gene TRBV6-2 or TRBV6-3; D is perhaps TRBD1 or TRBD2 (6 bases each). The CDR3 totals 13 residues. Germline V CDR1 and CDR2: MNHEY, SVGEGT. Trimming took 2 bases from V and 4 from J, leaving 9 bases between them.

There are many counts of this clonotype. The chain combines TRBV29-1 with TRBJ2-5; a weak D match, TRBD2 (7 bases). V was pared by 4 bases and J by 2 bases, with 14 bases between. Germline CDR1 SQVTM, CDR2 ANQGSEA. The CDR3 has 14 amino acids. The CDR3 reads CSVASGTLQETQYF. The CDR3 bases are TGCAGCGTTGCGAGCGGGACACTTCAAGAGACCCAGTACTTC. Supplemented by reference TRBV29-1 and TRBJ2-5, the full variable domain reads SAVISQKPSRDICQRGTSLTIQCQVDSQVTMMFWYRQQPGQSLTLIATANQGSEATYESGFVIDKFPISRPNLTFSTLTVSNMSPEDSSIYLCSVASGTLQETQYFGPGTRLLVL.

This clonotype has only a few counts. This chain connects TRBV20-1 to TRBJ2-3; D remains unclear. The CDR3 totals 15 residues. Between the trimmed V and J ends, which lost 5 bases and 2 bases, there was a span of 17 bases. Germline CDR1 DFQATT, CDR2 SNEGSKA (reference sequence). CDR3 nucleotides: TGCAGTGCTCCCCCTACCTTGGGATTCACAGATACGCAGTATTTT. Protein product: CSAPPTLGFTDTQYF.

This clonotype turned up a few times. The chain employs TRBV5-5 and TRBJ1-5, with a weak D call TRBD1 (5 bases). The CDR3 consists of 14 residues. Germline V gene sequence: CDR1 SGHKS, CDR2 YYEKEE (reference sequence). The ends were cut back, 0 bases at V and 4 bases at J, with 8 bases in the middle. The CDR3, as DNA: TGTGCCAGCAGCTTGGCGGCAGGGAATCAGCCCCAGCATTTT. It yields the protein CASSLAAGNQPQHF.

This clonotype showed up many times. This CDR3 reads CASSLARGGDTQYF. For the CDR3, the DNA is TGCGCCAGCAGCCTAGCCCGCGGTGGCGATACGCAGTATTTT. The V and J genes are TRBV4-1 and TRBJ2-3; D is unclear. The CDR3 sequence is 14 residues long. Germline CDR1 reads MGHRA; CDR2 reads YSYEKL. Trimming left V 4 bases short and J 6 bases short, with 14 bases between.

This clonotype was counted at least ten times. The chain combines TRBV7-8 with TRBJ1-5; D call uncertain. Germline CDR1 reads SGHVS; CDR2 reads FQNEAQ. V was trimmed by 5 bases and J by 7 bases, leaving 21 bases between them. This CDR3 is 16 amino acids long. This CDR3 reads CASSPQVPPRVQPQHF. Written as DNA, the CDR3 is TGTGCCAGCAGCCCACAAGTCCCACCAAGAGTACAGCCCCAGCATTTT. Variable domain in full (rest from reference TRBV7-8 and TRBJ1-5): GAGVSQSPRYKVAKRGQDVALRCDPISGHVSLFWYQQALGQGPEFLTYFQNEAQLDKSGLPSDRFFAERPEGSVSTLKIQRTQQEDSAVYLCASSPQVPPRVQPQHFGDGTRLSIL.

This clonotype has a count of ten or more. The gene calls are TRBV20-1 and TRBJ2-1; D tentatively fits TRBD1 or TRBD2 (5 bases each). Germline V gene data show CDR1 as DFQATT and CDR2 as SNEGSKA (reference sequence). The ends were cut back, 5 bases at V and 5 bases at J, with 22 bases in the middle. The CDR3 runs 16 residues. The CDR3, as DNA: TGCAGTGCTTTCGGCTCGATAGTCCGGGACCACAATGAGCAGTTCTTC. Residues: CSAFGSIVRDHNEQFF.

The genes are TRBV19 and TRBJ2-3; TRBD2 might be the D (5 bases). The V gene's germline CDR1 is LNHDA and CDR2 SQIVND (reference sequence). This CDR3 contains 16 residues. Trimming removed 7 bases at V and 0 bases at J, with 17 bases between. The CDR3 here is CASTPRRSSSTDTQYF. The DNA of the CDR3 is TGTGCCAGTACTCCCAGGAGGTCCTCTAGCACAGATACGCAGTATTTT.

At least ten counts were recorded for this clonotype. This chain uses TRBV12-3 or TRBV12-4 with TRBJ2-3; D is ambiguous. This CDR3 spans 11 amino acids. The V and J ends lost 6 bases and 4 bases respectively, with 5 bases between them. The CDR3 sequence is CASRVADTQYF. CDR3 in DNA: TGTGCCAGCAGGGTCGCAGATACGCAGTATTTT.

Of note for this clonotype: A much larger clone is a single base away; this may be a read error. The CDR3 DNA reads as TGTGCCAGCAGTAAACAGGGGTCCTACGAGCAGTACTTC. Amino acids: CASSKQGSYEQYF. The rearrangement joins TRBV27 to TRBJ2-7; 7 nucleotides align to TRBD1. After removal of 5 bases from V and 1 base from J, the junction contained 2 bases not matched to a gene. CDR3 length: 13 amino acids. Germline lookup yields CDR1 MNHEY and CDR2 SMNVEV (reference sequence).

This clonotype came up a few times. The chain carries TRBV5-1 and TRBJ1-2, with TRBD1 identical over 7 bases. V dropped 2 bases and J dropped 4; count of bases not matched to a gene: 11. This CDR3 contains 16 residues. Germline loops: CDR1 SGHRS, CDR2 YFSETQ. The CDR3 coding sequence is TGCGCCAGCAGCTTCCAGACAGGGTCGACGATCTATGGCTACACCTTC. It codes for CASSFQTGSTIYGYTF. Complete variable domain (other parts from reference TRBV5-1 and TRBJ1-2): KAGVTQTPRYLIKTRGQQVTLSCSPISGHRSVSWYQQTPGQGLQFLFEYFSETQRNKGNFPGRFSGRQFSNSRSEMNVSTLELGDSALYLCASSFQTGSTIYGYTFGSGTRLTVV.

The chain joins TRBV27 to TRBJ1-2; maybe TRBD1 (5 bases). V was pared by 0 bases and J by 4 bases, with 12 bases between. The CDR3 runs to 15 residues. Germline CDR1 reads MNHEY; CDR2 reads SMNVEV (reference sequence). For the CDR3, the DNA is TGTGCCAGCAGTTTATCGGGCAGGGACTTCTATGGCTACACCTTC. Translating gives CASSLSGRDFYGYTF.

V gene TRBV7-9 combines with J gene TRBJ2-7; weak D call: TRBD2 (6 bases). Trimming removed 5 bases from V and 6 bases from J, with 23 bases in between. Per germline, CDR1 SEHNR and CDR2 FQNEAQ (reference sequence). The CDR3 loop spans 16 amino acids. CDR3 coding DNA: TGTGCCAGCAGCCCATCCCTCCGAAGACTAGTCAGCGAGCAGTACGTC. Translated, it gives CASSPSLRRLVSEQYV.

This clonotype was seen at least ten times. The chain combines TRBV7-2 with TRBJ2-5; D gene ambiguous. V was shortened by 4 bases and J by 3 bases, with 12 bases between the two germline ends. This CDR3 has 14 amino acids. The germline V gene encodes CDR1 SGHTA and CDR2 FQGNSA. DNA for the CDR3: TGTGCCAGCAGCTCGACCCGGGTCGAAGAGACCCAGTACTTC. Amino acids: CASSSTRVEETQYF.

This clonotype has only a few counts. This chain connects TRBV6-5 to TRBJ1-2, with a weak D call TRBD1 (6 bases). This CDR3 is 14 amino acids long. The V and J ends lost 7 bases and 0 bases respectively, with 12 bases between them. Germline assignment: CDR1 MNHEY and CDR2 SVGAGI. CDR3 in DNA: TGTGCCAGCAACAAACAGGGCGCTAACTATGGCTACACCTTC. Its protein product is CASNKQGANYGYTF.